The 21 T cell receptor beta chains below all came from one sample that was sequenced in a study of shared clonotypes between healthy human individuals. Using immunoSEQ multiplex PCR, the repertoire was profiled, and TCRdb retains in-frame clones only, with some absent. The sample comprises approximately 320,000 clones, under 80% of which are singletons, and 10% to 13% rests with the top ten. The sequencing sample was made of memory CD4+ T cells sorted from blood. The subset: CD45RA-negative fraction. These TCRs come from a man aged 25 to 40 in good health.

This clone came up once. The chain uses TRBV19 and TRBJ1-1; D is undetermined. Germline-derived CDR1 and CDR2 are LNHDA and SQIVND (reference sequence). This CDR3 contains 15 residues. V was cut by 4 bases and J by 1 base, with 13 bases left in between. The CDR3 loop is CASSSPRGGNTEAFF. In nucleotides, the CDR3 is TGTGCCAGTAGTAGCCCCCGAGGTGGGAACACTGAAGCTTTCTTT.

Turning to this clone: The junction departs from the called germline gene at one end, perhaps through a read error. This specimen includes other DNA sequences encoding the same CDR3. The chain carries TRBV7-2 and TRBJ2-5; possible D gene TRBD1, 5 bases. The germline V gene encodes CDR1 SGHTA and CDR2 FQGNSA. This CDR3 is built from 14 residues. The CDR3 nucleotides are TGTGCCAGCAGCCCTAATAGGGGCAAAGAAACCCAGTACTTC. Translation: CASSPNRGKETQYF. The full variable domain, its missing parts supplied by reference TRBV7-2 and TRBJ2-5, is GAGVSQSPSNKVTEKGKDVELRCDPISGHTALYWYRQSLGQGLEFLIYFQGNSAPDKSGLPSDRFSAERTGGSVSTLTIQRTQQEDSAVYLCASSPNRGKETQYFGPGTRLLVL.

This chain joins TRBV27 and TRBJ1-4, with TRBD1 identical over 9 bases. J lost 5 bases, V lost 2 bases, and 15 bases had no gene match. Germline loops: CDR1 MNHEY, CDR2 SMNVEV (reference sequence). The length of the CDR3 is 19 residues. The CDR3 spells CASSLTPWTGVGANEKLFF. The CDR3 DNA follows: TGTGCCAGCAGTTTAACGCCATGGACAGGGGTAGGCGCCAATGAAAAACTGTTTTTT.

The V call is TRBV5-6, the J call TRBJ1-6; the match to TRBD1 covers 8 bases. V lost 2 bases and J lost 9; bases outside the gene matches: 4. The CDR3 is made up of 14 amino acids. Per the germline V gene, CDR1 is SGHDT and CDR2 is YYEEEE. The CDR3 loop reads CASSFGQGASPLHF. The CDR3 coding sequence is TGTGCCAGCAGCTTCGGCCAGGGGGCTTCACCCCTCCACTTT.

This clone was picked up many times. The V gene is TRBV5-1, the J gene TRBJ1-1, with 7 bases fitting TRBD1. Germline trimming cut 0 bases from V and 10 bases from J; bases unmatched to any gene: 9. The germline CDR1 and CDR2 sequences are SGHRS and YFSETQ. The length of the CDR3 is 14 residues. CDR3 residues: CASSLERIPGGAFF. CDR3 nucleotides: TGCGCCAGCAGCTTGGAGAGAATACCAGGGGGAGCTTTCTTT. Full variable domain (missing parts from reference TRBV5-1 and TRBJ1-1): KAGVTQTPRYLIKTRGQQVTLSCSPISGHRSVSWYQQTPGQGLQFLFEYFSETQRNKGNFPGRFSGRQFSNSRSEMNVSTLELGDSALYLCASSLERIPGGAFFGQGTRLTVV.

The chain employs TRBV5-6 and TRBJ2-3, with 9 bases lining up with TRBD1. V gave up 3 bases and J gave up 9 bases; unmatched junction bases: 8. Looked up from germline, CDR1 is SGHDT and CDR2 is YYEEEE. This CDR3 is built from 14 residues. The CDR3 DNA is TGTGCCAGCAGCTGGGGGACAGGGTTGGACACGCAGTATTTT. Amino acids: CASSWGTGLDTQYF.

As for this clone: Other DNA variants within this sample encode the same CDR3. The rearrangement joins TRBV18 to TRBJ2-7; possible D gene TRBD2, 5 bases. The germline CDR1 and CDR2 sequences are KGHSH and LQKENI. The CDR3 covers 15 residues. Trimming took off 0 bases at V and 6 bases at J, with 15 bases between the two ends. The CDR3 DNA sequence: TGTGCCAGCTCACCACCTTCCGGGAAAGGGCGCGAGCAGTACTTC. Protein product: CASSPPSGKGREQYF.

This chain connects TRBV18 to TRBJ2-2; D gene unclear. Germline CDR1 and CDR2: KGHSH and LQKENI. V dropped 3 bases and J dropped 4 bases, with 15 bases sitting between them. The CDR3 sequence is 16 residues long. In nucleotides, the CDR3 is TGTGCCAGCTCACCCGAGTGGGAAATCCTCACCGGGGAGCTGTTTTTT. This gives the protein CASSPEWEILTGELFF.

Here the CDR3 reads CALKQGTYEQYF. Written as DNA, the CDR3 is TGTGCCTTGAAACAGGGGACTTACGAGCAGTACTTC. The chain recombines TRBV30 with TRBJ2-7; weak D call: TRBD1 (7 bases). Germline V gene sequence: CDR1 GTSNPN, CDR2 SVGIG (reference sequence). Trimming removed 7 bases from V and 4 bases from J, with 14 bases in between. The CDR3 runs 12 residues.

The rearrangement uses TRBV7-9 and TRBJ2-2; perhaps TRBD2 as D (5 bases). The CDR3 spans 15 residues. Germline V gene lookup returns CDR1 SEHNR and CDR2 FQNEAQ (reference sequence). V was cut by 0 bases and J by 7 bases, with 12 bases left in between. The CDR3 region is CASSLAKGAVGELFF. In nucleotides, the CDR3 is TGTGCCAGCAGCTTAGCGAAAGGAGCGGTCGGGGAGCTGTTTTTT.

The genes are TRBV15 and TRBJ2-1; the match to TRBD1 covers 7 bases. J lost 7 bases, V lost 8 bases, and 14 bases had no gene match. In germline, CDR1 is LNHNV, CDR2 YYDKDF (reference sequence). The CDR3 contains 15 residues. The CDR3 bases are TGTGCCACCTCCTGGGACAGCCTCGATGGGAATGAGCAGTTCTTC. Translated: CATSWDSLDGNEQFF.

The chain has TRBV14 and TRBJ2-7; 10 bases agree with TRBD2. The ends lost 5 bases at V and 2 bases at J; junction bases unmatched: 6. This CDR3 has 15 amino acids. Looked up from germline, CDR1 is SGHDN and CDR2 is FVKESK. In DNA form, the CDR3 reads TGTGCCAGCAGCTCATCTAGCGGGAGTGCCTACGAGCAGTACTTC. Protein sequence: CASSSSSGSAYEQYF.

This clone was observed a handful of times. The rearrangement links TRBV28 to TRBJ2-7, with 10 nucleotides matching TRBD2. The CDR3 spans 15 residues. Germline V lookup: CDR1 MDHEN, CDR2 SYDVKM. The J segment lost 4 bases and the V segment lost 5 bases, leaving 8 bases of the junction unmatched. This chain's CDR3 is CASSGASGSRYEQYF. In DNA form, the CDR3 reads TGTGCCAGCAGTGGGGCTAGCGGGAGTAGGTACGAGCAGTACTTC.

The chain joins TRBV5-1 to TRBJ1-2; D may be TRBD1 (5 bases). In germline, CDR1 is SGHRS, CDR2 YFSETQ. The CDR3 has 16 amino acids. Trimming removed 6 bases at V and 3 bases at J, with 21 bases between. The CDR3 DNA follows: TGCGCCAGCAACGAGGGTCCAGGGAGAATGGACTATGGCTACACCTTC. This codes for CASNEGPGRMDYGYTF.

The chain employs TRBV13 and TRBJ2-7; D gene ambiguous. Germline-derived CDR1 and CDR2 are PRHDT and FYEKMQ (reference sequence). This CDR3 has 12 residues. The germline V and J ends were trimmed by 0 bases and 5 bases, with 5 bases remaining between them. The CDR3 region has the DNA TGTGCCAGCAGCTTAGGTGGCAACGAGCAGTACTTC. As protein: CASSLGGNEQYF.

The J gene is TRBJ1-5, the V gene TRBV19, with D possibly TRBD1 on 6 matching bases. Germline V CDR1 and CDR2: LNHDA, SQIVND (reference sequence). There are 16 residues in the CDR3. V dropped 3 bases and J dropped 7 bases, with 19 bases sitting between them. CDR3 amino acids: CASSIGRGPLWQPQHF. DNA of the CDR3: TGTGCCAGTAGTATCGGCAGGGGCCCCTTATGGCAGCCCCAGCATTTT.

V usage is TRBV11-2 and J usage is TRBJ2-3, with TRBD1 matching 8 bases. The CDR3 spans 16 residues. Germline loops: CDR1 SGHAT, CDR2 FQNNGV. V trimming: 2 bases; J trimming: 1 base; junction bases outside the gene matches: 5. The CDR3 reads CASSLLQGAGTDTQYF. DNA of the CDR3: TGTGCCAGCAGCTTACTCCAGGGGGCTGGCACAGATACGCAGTATTTT.

The gene calls are TRBV2 and TRBJ1-4, with 8 positions matching TRBD1. The J segment lost 12 bases and the V segment lost 8 bases, leaving 8 bases of the junction unmatched. This CDR3 has 12 residues. Germline V lookup: CDR1 SNHLY, CDR2 FYNNEI. CDR3 loop: CASRVGQGELFF. The CDR3 region has the DNA TGTGCCAGCCGAGTCGGACAGGGAGAACTGTTTTTT.

V is TRBV7-3 and J is TRBJ2-1; D is possibly TRBD2 (6 bases). V lost 5 bases, J lost 0 bases, and 14 bases lay in between. The CDR3 sequence is 16 residues long. Germline CDR1 reads SGHTA; CDR2 reads FQGTGA. Written as DNA, the CDR3 is TGTGCCAGCAGCCCATCCCCCGGGAGCTCCTACAATGAGCAGTTCTTC. As protein: CASSPSPGSSYNEQFF.

The J gene is TRBJ2-5, the V gene TRBV30; maybe TRBD1 (6 bases). CDR3 size: 13 residues. The V end was cut by 3 bases, the J end by 4 bases, with 12 bases between. CDR1 is GTSNPN and CDR2 is SVGIG in the germline V gene (reference sequence). Written as DNA, the CDR3 is TGTGCCTGGAGGATCCAGGGGACAGAGACCCAGTACTTC. Encoded protein: CAWRIQGTETQYF. Full variable domain (outside the CDR3, taken from reference TRBV30 and TRBJ2-5): SQTIHQWPATLVQPVGSPLSLECTVEGTSNPNLYWYRQAAGRGLQLLFYSVGIGQISSEVPQNLSASRPQDRQFILSSKKLLLSDSGFYLCAWRIQGTETQYFGPGTRLLVL.

The J gene is TRBJ2-5, the V gene TRBV2, with 14 bases identical to TRBD2. The CDR3 has 15 amino acids. Germline V gene lookup returns CDR1 SNHLY and CDR2 FYNNEI. The V gene end was trimmed by 4 bases and the J gene end by 5 bases; junction bases not matched to a gene: 3. The CDR3, as DNA: TGTGCCAGCAGTGGACTAGCGGGAGGGATGGAGACCCAGTACTTC. It translates to CASSGLAGGMETQYF.